The T cell receptor (beta chain) described here comes from a study of cytomegalovirus exposure and HLA in healthy donors. This clone was observed a few times. This CDR3 contains 15 residues. The germline V and J ends were trimmed by 0 bases and 0 bases, with 7 bases remaining between them. The V gene's germline CDR1 is SGHNT and CDR2 YYREEE (reference sequence). Primers: 60 Vbeta forward and 13 Jbeta reverse. The repertoire was sequenced with immunoSEQ multiplex PCR; TCRdb's copy has only in-frame clones and lacks some. The sample holds 170,000 or so clones; 77% are singletons and the top ten take 1.4%.

The V gene is TRBV5-4, the J gene TRBJ2-1; no definite D call. The TCR was taken from a woman aged 25 to 39 in good health and CMV-seropositive. The sample consisted of PBMCs. CDR3 nucleotide sequence: TGTGCCAGCAGCTTGGGCGGAAGCTCCTACAATGAGCAGTTCTTC. Translating gives CASSLGGSSYNEQFF.